What follows are 17 T cell receptor beta chains derived from one specimen sequenced in a study of identical twins. TCRdb independently ran MiXCR on the 5' RACE reads; one entry per CDR3 protein. The sample holds 550,000 to 800,000 distinct CDR3 sequences, around 7.4% seen once. The same data also went into a second study, on yellow fever vaccine responses in identical twins.

Sequencing input: PBMCs. These receptors all come from a woman younger than 30 in good health.

In its sample, this clonotype was seen many times. Here the CDR3 DNA reads TGTGCCAGCAGACGCCGGGACGGCCGCACCGGGGAGCTGTTTTTT. Its protein product is CASRRRDGRTGELFF. The chain uses TRBV12-3 or TRBV12-4 and TRBJ2-2, with D perhaps given as TRBD1 or TRBD2 (5 bases each). The CDR3 is 15 amino acids. V was pared by 6 bases and J by 4 bases, with 15 bases between.

This clonotype was observed a few times. The gene calls are TRBV20-1 and TRBJ2-5; D gene ambiguous. V lost 1 base and J 5 bases, leaving 14 bases between the germline ends. Per the germline V gene, CDR1 is DFQATT and CDR2 is SNEGSKA (reference sequence). CDR3 length equals 14 residues. CDR3 sequence: CSARALWDWETQYF. The CDR3 bases are TGCAGTGCTAGAGCCTTGTGGGATTGGGAGACCCAGTACTTC.

This clonotype was detected a few times. The J gene is TRBJ1-2, the V gene TRBV3-1; TRBD1 matches at 8 bases. Per the germline V gene, CDR1 is LGHDT and CDR2 is YNNKEL (reference sequence). V shed 3 bases, J shed 4 bases, and the junction held 4 bases outside the gene matches. The CDR3 spans 14 residues. The chain's CDR3 is CASSQDRVSYGYTF. In DNA, the CDR3 is TGTGCCAGCAGCCAGGACAGGGTTTCCTATGGCTACACCTTC.

This chain uses TRBV6-1 with TRBJ2-7; 11 bases align to TRBD2. J lost 7 bases, V lost 6 bases, and 11 bases had no gene match. In germline, CDR1 is MNHNS, CDR2 SASEGT. This CDR3 region has 15 residues. In DNA form, the CDR3 reads TGTGCCAGCAGCCAGGGACTAGCGGAAATCCGGGAGCAGTACTTC. It encodes CASSQGLAEIREQYF.

The CDR3: CAIRERVGSNEQFF. CDR3 DNA: TGTGCCATCAGGGAAAGGGTGGGGTCCAATGAGCAGTTCTTC. The V call is TRBV10-3, the J call TRBJ2-1; no clear D gene. This CDR3 has 14 residues. V was cut by 6 bases and J by 6 bases, with 15 bases left in between. Germline V gene lookup returns CDR1 ENHRY and CDR2 SYGVKD.

V usage is TRBV12-3 or TRBV12-4 and J usage is TRBJ2-2, with D hard to call. V was shortened by 6 bases and J by 10 bases, with 12 bases between the two germline ends. The CDR3 covers 12 residues. The CDR3 reads CASSRTREELFF. Written as DNA, the CDR3 is TGTGCCAGCAGCAGAACCCGAGAGGAGCTGTTTTTT.

This chain uses TRBV7-2 with TRBJ2-1; 12 nucleotides align to TRBD2. Germline CDR1 reads SGHTA; CDR2 reads FQGNSA. The CDR3 has 16 residues. J lost 8 bases, V lost 4 bases, and 9 bases had no gene match. The CDR3 nucleotides read TGTGCCAGCAGCTCCTACACGGGACTAGCGGGTTATGAGCAGTTCTTC. The encoded protein is CASSSYTGLAGYEQFF.

The chain employs TRBV10-1 and TRBJ2-5; TRBD1 aligns across 7 bases. Germline V gene sequence: CDR1 WNHNN, CDR2 SYGVQD (reference sequence). The CDR3 extends over 16 amino acids. The junction had 9 bases not matched to a gene; V was cut back by 3 bases and J by 2 bases. The CDR3 sequence is CASSESGGRDQETQYF. The CDR3 region has the DNA TGCGCCAGCAGTGAATCAGGGGGAAGGGATCAAGAGACCCAGTACTTC.

The V call is TRBV20-1, the J call TRBJ2-2; perhaps TRBD2 as D (5 bases). The CDR3 contains 12 residues. Germline loops: CDR1 DFQATT, CDR2 SNEGSKA (reference sequence). Trimming pared 5 bases from V and 9 bases from J, leaving 13 bases between. The CDR3 nucleotides read TGCAGTGCTTCCCCCCCGGGGAGGGAGCTGTTTTTT. Translating gives CSASPPGRELFF.

This clonotype was seen a handful of times. The J gene is TRBJ2-1, the V gene TRBV20-1; TRBD2 is a possible D gene (5 bases). The CDR3 covers 16 residues. Germline lookup yields CDR1 DFQATT and CDR2 SNEGSKA (reference sequence). V dropped 5 bases and J dropped 3 bases, with 20 bases sitting between them. The CDR3 DNA follows: TGCAGTGCTGGAGGATTGTCTAGCAGAATCTACAATGAGCAGTTCTTC. This sequence encodes CSAGGLSSRIYNEQFF.

This clonotype was counted only a few times. The chain couples TRBV2 to TRBJ2-5, with no clear D. The CDR3 is made up of 14 amino acids. Per germline, CDR1 SNHLY and CDR2 FYNNEI. Trimming pared 6 bases from V and 3 bases from J, leaving 14 bases between. Written as DNA, the CDR3 is TGTGCCAGCAGATCGTCAGAACCTAAAGAGACCCAGTACTTC. It specifies CASRSSEPKETQYF.

The sample holds many counts of this clonotype. V is TRBV9 and J is TRBJ2-2; D is perhaps TRBD2 (5 bases). Germline V gene lookup returns CDR1 SGDLS and CDR2 YYNGEE. V gave up 4 bases and J gave up 7 bases, with 20 bases separating them. This CDR3 has 16 amino acids. This CDR3 reads CASSSRVGVGGGELFF. CDR3 nucleotides: TGTGCCAGCAGCTCCCGTGTGGGAGTGGGTGGCGGGGAGCTGTTTTTT.

Ten or more counts support this clonotype. This sequence joins TRBV2 and TRBJ2-3; D perhaps matches TRBD1 (5 bases). This CDR3 comprises 16 residues. Germline V gene lookup returns CDR1 SNHLY and CDR2 FYNNEI. V was pared by 6 bases and J by 0 bases, with 16 bases between. The CDR3 is CASRPREASSTDTQYF. The CDR3 DNA is TGTGCCAGCAGGCCCAGGGAAGCTTCTAGCACAGATACGCAGTATTTT.

This chain uses TRBV3-1 with TRBJ2-3; 8 bases map to TRBD2. The junction had 5 bases not matched to a gene; V was cut back by 2 bases and J by 4 bases. The CDR3 contains 15 residues. The V gene's germline CDR1 is LGHDT and CDR2 YNNKEL (reference sequence). The DNA for the CDR3 is TGTGCCAGCAGCCAATCGGGGGGGCTATCAGATACGCAGTATTTT. It yields the protein CASSQSGGLSDTQYF.

This clonotype has more than one count but fewer than ten. The chain employs TRBV13 and TRBJ2-1; no clear D. This CDR3 region has 16 residues. Germline CDR1 PRHDT, CDR2 FYEKMQ (reference sequence). V shed 5 bases and J shed 2 bases, with 16 bases lying between them. DNA of the CDR3: TGTGCCAGCAGCCGCGGTGGGCCGCTGGCCTACAATGAGCAGTTCTTC. It is translated as CASSRGGPLAYNEQFF.

The DNA of the CDR3 is TGCGCCAGCAGCCCTCAGGTTGGGGCCCTCCACTTT. It encodes CASSPQVGALHF. This chain connects TRBV4-1 to TRBJ1-6; D gene uncertain. V was clipped by 4 bases and J by 14 bases, with 12 bases between them. This CDR3 is built from 12 residues. From germline, CDR1 is MGHRA and CDR2 YSYEKL.

This clonotype was found a few times. The chain has TRBV20-1 and TRBJ2-7; 10 nucleotides agree with TRBD1. Germline V gene sequence: CDR1 DFQATT, CDR2 SNEGSKA (reference sequence). With 5 bases clipped from V and 6 bases from J, the junction kept 7 bases outside the gene matches. This CDR3 has 13 amino acids. CDR3 bases: TGCAGTGCTGCCCCCGGGACAGGGGTCGAGCAGTACTTC. Encoded protein: CSAAPGTGVEQYF.